These T cell receptor beta chains were read from a single sample in a study of CD8+CD57+ T cells in acquired aplastic anemia. One entry per CDR3 protein results from TCRdb running MiXCR on the reads. The sample records some 70,000 distinct CDR3 sequences, under 65% being singletons. Specimen: sorted CD4+, CD8+, or CD8+CD57+ T cells (not recorded which) from PBMCs. Source of these receptors: a human donor in good health, serving as a control. CDR3s include the opening cysteine and the closing phenylalanine or tryptophan. Each record gives: CDR3 protein, J gene, CDR3 length, V gene.

CASTSGVRYEQYF | TRBJ2-7 | 13 | TRBV2
CSVAGARGTEELFF | TRBJ2-2 | 14 | TRBV29-1
CATSVATTDTQYF | TRBJ2-3 | 13 | TRBV24-1
CSATRDRETAYGYTF | TRBJ1-2 | 15 | TRBV20-1
CASSLALTSYEQYF | TRBJ2-7 | 14 | TRBV7-2
CAISALTRDRGREYEQYF | TRBJ2-7 | 18 | TRBV10-3
CSVVLNTEAFF | TRBJ1-1 | 11 | TRBV29-1
CASSSGSVSAEELFF | TRBJ2-2 | 15 | TRBV7-6
CSARSTISGGYTF | TRBJ1-2 | 13 | TRBV20-1
CSAPGTGVHYGHTF | TRBJ1-2 | 14 | TRBV20-1
CASSFGDEQYF | TRBJ2-7 | 11 | TRBV27
CASSAGLVIDEQFF | TRBJ2-1 | 14 | TRBV9
CASSPRSGHPLWDTEAFF | TRBJ1-1 | 18 | TRBV27
CASSLYGGASYNEQFF | TRBJ2-1 | 16 | TRBV7-3
CASSLGPPGISYEQYF | TRBJ2-7 | 16 | TRBV5-1
CASSFHQGAPGNTIHF | TRBJ1-3 | 16 | TRBV5-4
CASSVTGTGGYEQYF | TRBJ2-7 | 15 | TRBV6-1
CASSNHGTEAFF | TRBJ1-1 | 12 | TRBV7-9
CASSLAPQPRQPQHF | TRBJ1-5 | 15 | TRBV7-8
CASSFGQQETQYF | TRBJ2-5 | 13 | TRBV7-4
CSVGGGWGYTF | TRBJ1-2 | 11 | TRBV29-1
CASRRTGGAANEKLFF | TRBJ1-4 | 16 | TRBV11-2
CASSRLGTGYGYTF | TRBJ1-2 | 14 | TRBV27
CASSDSDNEQFF | TRBJ2-1 | 12 | TRBV10-2
CASSPPPQGRTYGYTF | TRBJ1-2 | 16 | TRBV6-1
CASSRRLSGNTIYF | TRBJ1-3 | 14 | TRBV7-2
CASSEYLGPSGDQPQHF | TRBJ1-5 | 17 | TRBV2
CASSPPPGDAQYF | TRBJ2-3 | 13 | TRBV5-1
CSARTRLHNYGYTF | TRBJ1-2 | 14 | TRBV20-1
CSARPRDRGLNSPLHF | TRBJ1-6 | 16 | TRBV20-1
CASSLGSSYNEQFF | TRBJ2-1 | 14 | TRBV7-9
CASSQVSSGMETQYF | TRBJ2-5 | 15 | TRBV4-1
CASSGGGFSTGEPFF | TRBJ2-2 | 15 | TRBV2
CSPRSTGGENYGYTF | TRBJ1-2 | 15 | TRBV20-1
CAISGHRSSEYGYTF | TRBJ1-2 | 15 | TRBV10-3
CATSLDGRVGEKLFF | TRBJ1-4 | 15 | TRBV15
CASSLDRGYEQYF | TRBJ2-7 | 13 | TRBV5-4
CASLPTGARTEAFF | TRBJ1-1 | 14 | TRBV25-1
CASSAQVGDEQYF | TRBJ2-7 | 13 | TRBV7-2
CSVLSAGAEETQYF | TRBJ2-5 | 14 | TRBV20-1
CATSEGGNEKLFF | TRBJ1-4 | 13 | TRBV24-1
CASSDAGVYTGELFF | TRBJ2-2 | 15 | TRBV10-1
CSVEEESSYEQYF | TRBJ2-7 | 13 | TRBV29-1
CSSRGGTGTEAFF | TRBJ1-1 | 13 | TRBV29-1
CASSDRWQGAQETQYF | - | 16 | TRBV25-1
CASSSGQYSGNTKNIQYF | TRBJ2-4 | 18 | TRBV2
CASSERSSGANVLTF | TRBJ2-6 | 15 | TRBV2
CASSLGGRSEQFF | TRBJ2-1 | 13 | TRBV7-9
CASSLWTSGAQETQYF | TRBJ2-5 | 16 | TRBV11-2
CASSEGQGGSYEQYF | TRBJ2-7 | 15 | TRBV6-1
CASRGAAPHNYGYTF | TRBJ1-2 | 15 | TRBV9
CSGGGLTSYEQYF | TRBJ2-7 | 13 | TRBV20-1
CATSATYYNEQFF | TRBJ2-1 | 13 | TRBV24-1
CASSGERIDQPQHF | TRBJ1-5 | 14 | TRBV10-2
CSVDVDPTDTQYF | TRBJ2-3 | 13 | TRBV29-1
CASSLGAGETEAFF | TRBJ1-1 | 14 | TRBV5-1
CATRFRGGYEQYF | TRBJ2-7 | 13 | TRBV15
CASSDVDSGSPYEQYF | TRBJ2-7 | 16 | TRBV2
CASLRAGVHQPQHF | TRBJ1-5 | 14 | TRBV19